This T cell receptor beta chain was profiled in a study of OX40 agonist ivuxolimab in advanced cancers. On the study more broadly: Three patients got partial responses; one had hepatocellular carcinoma and two had cutaneous melanoma.

Repertoires were generated with immunoSEQ multiplex PCR, while TCRdb's copy carries only in-frame clones and drops some. Of around 62,000 clones in the sample, about nine tenths are singletons; the top ten hold about 0.31%. With respect to this clone: Its antigen is not known.

The CDR3 is 13 amino acids. Germline CDR1 is LNHDA and CDR2 is SQIVND (reference sequence). Between the trimmed V and J ends, which lost 7 bases and 2 bases, there was a span of 12 bases. Study results and caveats: What antigens the expanded peripheral T cells recognized was never established. More expanded clones were found, on average, in CD8+ than in CD4+ T cells.

Prior autoimmune disease or systemic immunosuppression barred patients. The sample consisted of CD4+ or CD8+ T cells sorted from blood, taken in a trial of the OX40 agonist ivuxolimab. This TCR derives from an adult with an advanced solid tumor such as melanoma, head and neck, liver or kidney cancer. The chain uses TRBV19 and TRBJ2-7; either TRBD1 or TRBD2 may fit D (5 bases each). The CDR3 region is CASTAGTPYEQYF. The DNA for the CDR3 is TGTGCCAGTACGGCAGGGACGCCCTACGAGCAGTACTTC.